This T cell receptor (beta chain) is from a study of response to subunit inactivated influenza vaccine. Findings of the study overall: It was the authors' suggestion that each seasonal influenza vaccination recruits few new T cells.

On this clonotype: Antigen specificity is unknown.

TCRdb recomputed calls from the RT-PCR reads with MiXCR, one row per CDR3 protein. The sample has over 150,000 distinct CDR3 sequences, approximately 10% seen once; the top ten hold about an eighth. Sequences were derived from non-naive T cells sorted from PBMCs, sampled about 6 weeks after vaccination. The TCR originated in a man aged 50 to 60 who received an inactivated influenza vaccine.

In DNA form, the CDR3 reads TGCAGTCCAGCTGGGCGAGGGGGCGGTTCACCCCTCCACTTT. Translating gives CSPAGRGGGSPLHF. The chain joins TRBV20-1 to TRBJ1-6; 7 bases are shared with TRBD1. Losses at the gene ends were 8 bases for V and 9 bases for J; bases not matched to a gene: 13. Germline values: CDR1 DFQATT, CDR2 SNEGSKA (reference sequence). The CDR3 runs to 14 residues.